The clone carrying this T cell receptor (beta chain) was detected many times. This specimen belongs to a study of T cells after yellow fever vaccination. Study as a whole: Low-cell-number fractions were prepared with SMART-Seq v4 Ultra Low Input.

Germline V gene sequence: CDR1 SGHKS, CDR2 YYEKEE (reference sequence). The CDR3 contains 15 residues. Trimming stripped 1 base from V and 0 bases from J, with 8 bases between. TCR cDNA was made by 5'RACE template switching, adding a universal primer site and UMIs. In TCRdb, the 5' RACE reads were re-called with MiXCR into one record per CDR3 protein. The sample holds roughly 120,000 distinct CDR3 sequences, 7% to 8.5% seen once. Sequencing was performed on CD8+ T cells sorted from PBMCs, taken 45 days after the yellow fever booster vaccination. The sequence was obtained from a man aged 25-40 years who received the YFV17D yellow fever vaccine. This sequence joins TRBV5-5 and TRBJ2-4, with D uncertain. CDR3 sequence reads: CASSLLQLAKNIQYF. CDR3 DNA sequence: TGTGCCAGCAGCTTGTTACAGCTAGCCAAAAACATTCAGTACTTC.